The next 5 T cell receptor beta chains were all read from a single sample in a study of low-dose radiotherapy and immunotherapy resistance in tumors. TRAV and TRBV primers primed cDNA for both TCRalpha and TCRbeta. The authors ran approximately 20 PCR cycles to amplify TCRs with a constant-region primer and V-primer adapter. TCRdb passed the reads through MiXCR, listing each CDR3 protein once. The table lists over 70,000 distinct CDR3 sequences, more than 25% of them singletons. Time point noted: before trial treatment. The source material was PBMCs, sampled before treatment. The receptors here all came from a female donor with ovarian cancer.

The table lists this clonotype with many counts. V usage is TRBV28 and J usage is TRBJ1-5; D unresolved. The CDR3 has 12 residues. The V and J ends lost 7 bases and 2 bases respectively, with 6 bases between them. Germline CDR1 MDHEN, CDR2 SYDVKM. The CDR3 DNA follows: TGTGCCAGCACCCCGGGCAATCAGCCCCAGCATTTT. Residues: CASTPGNQPQHF.

About this clonotype: A far more abundant clone sits one base away, making this likely a read error. The gene calls are TRBV29-1 and TRBJ2-1; 12 nucleotides align to TRBD2. There are 13 residues in the CDR3. Germline CDR1 reads SQVTM; CDR2 reads ANQGSEA. V lost 6 bases to trimming and J lost 10 bases; unmatched junction nucleotides: 7. CDR3 nucleotides: TGCAGCGTCAGGACTAGCGGGAAGGCGGAGCAGTTCTTC. Amino acids: CSVRTSGKAEQFF.

At least ten counts were recorded for this clonotype. The rearrangement joins TRBV7-3 to TRBJ2-7; 12 bases are shared with TRBD2. The CDR3 loop spans 15 amino acids. Germline V CDR1 and CDR2: SGHTA, FQGTGA. J gave up 6 bases and V 5 bases, and 8 bases lay outside the gene matches. The CDR3 DNA sequence: TGTGCCAGCAGCCCCCAAAGGGGACTAGCGGGCGAGCAGTACTTC. Protein sequence: CASSPQRGLAGEQYF.

This clonotype was counted ten times or more. This chain connects TRBV15 to TRBJ1-3, with D perhaps TRBD1 (5 bases). This CDR3 is built from 17 residues. CDR1 and CDR2 (germline): LNHNV, YYDKDF (reference sequence). The V end lost 5 bases, the J end lost 0 bases, and 17 bases lay between the germline ends. CDR3 bases: TGTGCCACCAGCGCCACCCAAACAGGAATCTCTGGAAACACCATATATTTT. Amino acids: CATSATQTGISGNTIYF.

This clonotype was counted many times. The gene calls are TRBV14 and TRBJ2-7; no clear D gene. Looked up from germline, CDR1 is SGHDN and CDR2 is FVKESK. V dropped 5 bases and J dropped 0 bases, with 8 bases sitting between them. The length of the CDR3 is 13 residues. This chain's CDR3 is CASSSYDSYEQYF. The CDR3, as DNA: TGTGCCAGCAGCTCCTACGACTCCTACGAGCAGTACTTC.